These 22 T cell receptor beta chains came from one sample sequenced in a study of beta chain features in type 1 diabetes. Expressed TCRB transcripts were sequenced because the entire RNA isolate underwent reverse transcription. The repertoire was sequenced with immunoSEQ multiplex PCR; TCRdb's copy has only in-frame clones and lacks some. The data contain about 340,000 clones, around 8% of them singletons. Sequences were obtained from central memory CD4+ T cells from blood. The origin of the receptors is a woman between 18 and 29 years old in good health.

This clone was picked up a small number of times. Other nucleotide sequences in the sample specify the same CDR3. The CDR3 region is CASSLTAGYEQYF. The CDR3 DNA sequence: TGTGCCAGCAGCTTAACGGCCGGGTACGAGCAGTACTTC. The chain couples TRBV7-3 to TRBJ2-7; D gene unclear. From germline, CDR1 is SGHTA and CDR2 FQGTGA. Trimming took off 0 bases at V and 4 bases at J, with 7 bases between the two ends. The CDR3 length is 13 residues.

The table lists this clone with many counts. The gene calls are TRBV10-3 and TRBJ2-1, with D tentatively TRBD2 (6 bases). V was shortened by 3 bases and J by 0 bases, with 6 bases between the two germline ends. The length of the CDR3 is 14 residues. CDR1 and CDR2 from the germline V gene are ENHRY and SYGVKD. The DNA of the CDR3 is TGTGCCATCAGTGACGGGAGCTCCTACAATGAGCAGTTCTTC. Its protein product is CAISDGSSYNEQFF.

V usage is TRBV7-2 and J usage is TRBJ2-1; 11 bases match TRBD2. Germline CDR1 SGHTA, CDR2 FQGNSA. Losses at the gene ends were 3 bases for V and 6 bases for J; bases not matched to a gene: 4. This CDR3 region has 15 residues. The CDR3: CASSFLLAGANEQFF. Written as DNA, the CDR3 is TGTGCCAGCAGCTTTTTACTAGCGGGAGCCAATGAGCAGTTCTTC. Looking up the rest from reference TRBV7-2 and TRBJ2-1 gives the full variable domain: GAGVSQSPSNKVTEKGKDVELRCDPISGHTALYWYRQSLGQGLEFLIYFQGNSAPDKSGLPSDRFSAERTGGSVSTLTIQRTQQEDSAVYLCASSFLLAGANEQFFGPGTRLTVL.

This rearrangement joins TRBV4-1 to TRBJ2-3, with D perhaps matching TRBD1 (5 bases). The V gene lost 0 bases and the J gene lost 3 bases, with 10 bases spanning the gap. The CDR3 has 15 residues. Germline values: CDR1 MGHRA, CDR2 YSYEKL. The CDR3 is CASSQDGHITDTQYF. The DNA for the CDR3 is TGCGCCAGCAGCCAAGATGGACATATTACAGATACGCAGTATTTT.

This clone was observed a handful of times. The gene calls are TRBV4-1 and TRBJ2-3, with 7 bases identical to TRBD2. Germline V lookup: CDR1 MGHRA, CDR2 YSYEKL. CDR3 length: 18 residues. The junction had 10 bases not matched to a gene; V was cut back by 1 base and J by 0 bases. CDR3 in amino acids: CASSQVVASGASTDTQYF. The DNA for the CDR3 is TGCGCCAGCAGCCAAGTTGTGGCTAGCGGAGCTAGCACAGATACGCAGTATTTT.

The rearrangement links TRBV10-3 to TRBJ2-2; D might be TRBD2 (5 bases). The germline CDR1 and CDR2 sequences are ENHRY and SYGVKD. The CDR3 is 14 amino acids. Trimming shortened V by 4 bases and J by 6 bases, and 12 bases separated the two germline ends. CDR3 bases: TGTGCCATCAGTGCATTATCCGGGGCCGGGGAGCTGTTTTTT. It translates to CAISALSGAGELFF.

The chain has TRBV5-1 and TRBJ2-2; 8 positions agree with TRBD2. V trimming: 2 bases; J trimming: 5 bases; junction bases outside the gene matches: 5. Germline assignment: CDR1 SGHRS and CDR2 YFSETQ. This CDR3 is built from 15 residues. The CDR3 is CASSFGTSGTGELFF. The CDR3 DNA reads TGCGCCAGCAGCTTCGGGACTAGTGGGACCGGGGAGCTGTTTTTT.

The table lists this clone with many counts. The CDR3 here is CASSPGLSWGYF. DNA for the CDR3: TGTGCCAGCAGCCCAGGCTTGTCCTGGGGGTACTTC. V usage is TRBV7-9 and J usage is TRBJ2-5; D is undetermined. V was cut by 5 bases and J by 13 bases, with 17 bases left in between. The CDR3 is 12 amino acids. CDR1 is SEHNR and CDR2 is FQNEAQ in the germline V gene (reference sequence).

Only a few counts were recorded for this clone. The J gene is TRBJ1-1, the V gene TRBV18; the match to TRBD1 covers 9 bases. The length of the CDR3 is 13 residues. V lost 3 bases and J lost 6; bases outside the gene matches: 2. Germline V lookup: CDR1 KGHSH, CDR2 LQKENI. The chain's CDR3 is CASSPDRGAEAFF. The CDR3 coding sequence is TGTGCCAGCTCACCGGACAGGGGAGCTGAAGCTTTCTTT.

At least ten counts were recorded for this clone. The chain recombines TRBV7-9 with TRBJ2-6, with D hard to call. This CDR3 contains 13 residues. V was clipped by 5 bases and J by 4 bases, with 6 bases between them. Germline loops: CDR1 SEHNR, CDR2 FQNEAQ (reference sequence). The CDR3 coding sequence is TGTGCCAGCAGCCAGACCGGGGCCAACGTCCTGACTTTC. Protein sequence: CASSQTGANVLTF.

This clone has more than one count but fewer than ten. This chain uses TRBV10-2 with TRBJ2-1, with a possible D match to TRBD2 (6 bases). Germline V CDR1 and CDR2: WSHSY, SAAADI. Trimming removed 2 bases at V and 9 bases at J, with 11 bases between. The CDR3 contains 13 residues. In nucleotides, the CDR3 is TGCGCCAGCAGTGAGATGCGGGACGGTGAGCAGTTCTTC. Translated: CASSEMRDGEQFF.

J is TRBJ2-5 and V is TRBV7-6; 12 positions match TRBD2. The length of the CDR3 is 18 residues. Trimming took 2 bases from V and 3 from J; bases not matched to a gene: 10. Germline V gene data show CDR1 as SGHVS and CDR2 as FNYEAQ. CDR3 region: CASSLRPTSSGGEETQYF. CDR3 DNA: TGTGCCAGCAGCTTAAGGCCGACTTCTAGCGGGGGGGAAGAGACCCAGTACTTC.

This clone was counted ten times or more. V and J are TRBV18 and TRBJ1-2; D is unresolved. The V end was cut by 2 bases, the J end by 8 bases, with 18 bases between. CDR1 is KGHSH, CDR2 LQKENI, per germline. The length of the CDR3 is 15 residues. Written as DNA, the CDR3 is TGTGCCAGCTCACCAGTAAACGAACCGATCGAGGGCTACACCTTC. Translated: CASSPVNEPIEGYTF.

The table lists this clone with a few counts. The rearrangement joins TRBV7-9 to TRBJ1-5, with D tentatively TRBD1 (5 bases). The CDR3 totals 15 residues. The germline V gene has CDR1 SEHNR and CDR2 FQNEAQ (reference sequence). V dropped 0 bases and J dropped 4 bases, with 10 bases sitting between them. The CDR3 sequence is CASSLAGTDNQPQHF. CDR3 nucleotide sequence: TGTGCCAGCAGCTTAGCTGGGACGGATAATCAGCCCCAGCATTTT.

The V and J genes are TRBV7-9 and TRBJ1-2, with D possibly being TRBD1 (6 bases). This CDR3 comprises 14 residues. Trimming took 5 bases from V and 4 from J, leaving 14 bases between them. In germline, CDR1 is SEHNR, CDR2 FQNEAQ (reference sequence). The CDR3 bases are TGTGCCAGCAGCATCATTGGACAGTTCTATGGCTACACCTTC. This gives the protein CASSIIGQFYGYTF.

This clone showed up just a few times. Written as DNA, the CDR3 is TGTGCCAGCAGCTTAGCGCCACCGGGTATAGAGCAGTACTTC. Its protein product is CASSLAPPGIEQYF. This chain links TRBV7-9 with TRBJ2-7; the D is unclear. Trimming took 0 bases from V and 7 from J, leaving 13 bases between them. CDR1 SEHNR and CDR2 FQNEAQ come from the germline V gene (reference sequence). The CDR3 is made up of 14 amino acids. The full variable domain, rest sourced from reference TRBV7-9 and TRBJ2-7, is DTGVSQNPRHKITKRGQNVTFRCDPISEHNRLYWYRQTLGQGPEFLTYFQNEAQLEKSRLLSDRFSAERPKGSFSTLEIQRTEQGDSAMYLCASSLAPPGIEQYFGPGTRLTVT.

This clone was detected a few times. The chain employs TRBV4-3 and TRBJ2-2, with no clear D. Trimming removed 4 bases from V and 6 bases from J, with 15 bases in between. Per germline, CDR1 LGHNA and CDR2 YSLEER. The CDR3 has 15 amino acids. The CDR3 here is CASSPEANTAGELFF. CDR3 DNA: TGCGCCAGCAGCCCCGAGGCCAACACTGCCGGGGAGCTGTTTTTT.

The V gene is TRBV27, the J gene TRBJ2-3; D might be TRBD1 (5 bases). The ends were cut back, 6 bases at V and 4 bases at J, with 14 bases in the middle. The CDR3 totals 14 residues. Per the germline V gene, CDR1 is MNHEY and CDR2 is SMNVEV (reference sequence). The CDR3 sequence is CASSNRSPPDTQYF. The CDR3 DNA sequence: TGTGCCAGCAGCAACAGGAGCCCACCAGATACGCAGTATTTT.

This clone was detected a few times. The chain links TRBV27 to TRBJ2-1; 9 positions match TRBD1. The junction had 6 bases not matched to a gene; V was cut back by 4 bases and J by 8 bases. The CDR3 is 14 residues long. Per the germline V gene, CDR1 is MNHEY and CDR2 is SMNVEV (reference sequence). CDR3 sequence reads: CASSSWDRVDEQFF. CDR3 coding DNA: TGTGCCAGCAGTTCCTGGGACAGGGTGGATGAGCAGTTCTTC.

The V and J genes are TRBV7-6 and TRBJ2-1, with D perhaps TRBD2 (7 bases). V was clipped by 5 bases and J by 1 base, with 18 bases between them. The germline CDR1 and CDR2 sequences are SGHVS and FNYEAQ. The CDR3 sequence is 17 residues long. CDR3 in DNA: TGTGCCAGCAGCCCTAGGGGGGGCCCCGCTTCCTACAATGAGCAGTTCTTC. It specifies CASSPRGGPASYNEQFF.

This clone was seen many times. V and J are TRBV7-2 and TRBJ2-3; maybe TRBD2 (6 bases). CDR3 length equals 15 residues. Germline V gene sequence: CDR1 SGHTA, CDR2 FQGNSA. Between the trimmed V and J ends, which lost 3 bases and 0 bases, there was a span of 10 bases. In DNA, the CDR3 is TGTGCCAGCAGCTTGTGGGGACTGAGCACAGATACGCAGTATTTT. The encoded protein is CASSLWGLSTDTQYF.

This chain uses TRBV7-2 with TRBJ2-5; 9 bases are a match to TRBD1. The CDR3 extends over 14 amino acids. The germline CDR1 and CDR2 sequences are SGHTA and FQGNSA. V shed 5 bases, J shed 10 bases, and the junction held 11 bases outside the gene matches. The CDR3 bases are TGTGCCAGCAGCACCCGGACAGGGGACAGGGACCAGTACTTC. Its protein product is CASSTRTGDRDQYF.